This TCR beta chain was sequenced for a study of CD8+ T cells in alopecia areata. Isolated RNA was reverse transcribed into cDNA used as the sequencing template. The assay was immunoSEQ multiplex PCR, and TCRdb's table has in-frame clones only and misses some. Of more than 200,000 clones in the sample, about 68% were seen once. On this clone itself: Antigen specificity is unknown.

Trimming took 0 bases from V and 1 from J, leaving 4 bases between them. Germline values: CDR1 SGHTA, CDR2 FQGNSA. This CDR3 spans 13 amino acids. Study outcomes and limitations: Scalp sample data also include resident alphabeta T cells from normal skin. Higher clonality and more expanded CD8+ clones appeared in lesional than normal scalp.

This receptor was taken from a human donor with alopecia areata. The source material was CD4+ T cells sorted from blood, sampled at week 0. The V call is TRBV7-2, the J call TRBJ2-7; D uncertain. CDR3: CASSLAGSYEQYF. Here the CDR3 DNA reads TGTGCCAGCAGCTTAGCAGGTTCCTACGAGCAGTACTTC.